These 27 T cell receptor beta chains share one sample of origin, sequenced in a study of technical replicates of blood from a handful of donors. The table came from immunoSEQ multiplex PCR; TCRdb's copy has only in-frame clones and leaves some out. The sample yields more than 80,000 clones, around 96% seen once. Material for sequencing was T cells isolated from PBMCs. The receptors derive from a human donor in good health.

The chain has TRBV7-9 and TRBJ1-4; 7 positions match TRBD1. The CDR3 is 16 amino acids. CDR1 is SEHNR, CDR2 FQNEAQ, per germline (reference sequence). V gave up 4 bases and J gave up 5 bases; unmatched junction bases: 10. The CDR3 DNA sequence: TGTGCCAGCAGCTCGCGGATGGGACAGCTGAATGAAAAACTGTTTTTT. It encodes CASSSRMGQLNEKLFF. The full variable domain, in which reference TRBV7-9 and TRBJ1-4 provide the parts outside the CDR3, is DTGVSQNPRHKITKRGQNVTFRCDPISEHNRLYWYRQTLGQGPEFLTYFQNEAQLEKSRLLSDRFSAERPKGSFSTLEIQRTEQGDSAMYLCASSSRMGQLNEKLFFGSGTQLSVL.

CDR3 region: CAISESGTSSYNEQFF. For the CDR3, the DNA is TGTGCCATCAGTGAGTCCGGGACTAGCTCCTACAATGAGCAGTTCTTC. J is TRBJ2-1 and V is TRBV10-3, with 8 bases fitting TRBD2. This CDR3 is 16 amino acids long. Germline lookup yields CDR1 ENHRY and CDR2 SYGVKD. J gave up 0 bases and V 0 bases, and 1 base lay outside the gene matches.

V gene TRBV18 combines with J gene TRBJ2-2; D gene ambiguous. Germline assignment: CDR1 KGHSH and CDR2 LQKENI. V lost 3 bases, J lost 5 bases, and 10 bases lay in between. The CDR3 spans 14 residues. The CDR3 loop reads CASSPFSSTGELFF. In nucleotides, the CDR3 is TGTGCCAGCTCACCCTTCTCTTCGACCGGGGAGCTGTTTTTT.

This sequence joins TRBV19 and TRBJ1-4, with D possibly TRBD1 on 6 matching bases. The CDR3 is made up of 16 amino acids. V was shortened by 3 bases and J by 4 bases, with 15 bases between the two germline ends. Germline lookup yields CDR1 LNHDA and CDR2 SQIVND (reference sequence). In DNA form, the CDR3 reads TGTGCCAGTAGTATCGGTCGGACAGCGTTTAATGAAAAACTGTTTTTT. Its protein product is CASSIGRTAFNEKLFF.

This rearrangement joins TRBV27 to TRBJ1-2; D not resolved. The V end was cut by 2 bases, the J end by 1 base, with 11 bases between. The CDR3 consists of 15 residues. Germline CDR1 MNHEY, CDR2 SMNVEV (reference sequence). The CDR3 nucleotides are TGTGCCAGCAGTTTAACTGTTCGGGATAACTATGGCTACACCTTC. This gives the protein CASSLTVRDNYGYTF.

The V and J genes are TRBV7-9 and TRBJ1-5; 7 bases line up with TRBD1. CDR3 length: 15 amino acids. CDR1 is SEHNR and CDR2 is FQNEAQ in the germline V gene (reference sequence). Germline trimming cut 4 bases from V and 7 bases from J; bases unmatched to any gene: 10. The chain's CDR3 is CASSYDREKEQPQHF. CDR3 nucleotides: TGTGCCAGCAGCTATGACAGGGAGAAAGAACAGCCCCAGCATTTT.

The chain employs TRBV27 and TRBJ2-1; possibly TRBD1 for D (5 bases). V shed 7 bases and J shed 5 bases, with 9 bases lying between them. The CDR3 has 12 residues. The V gene's germline CDR1 is MNHEY and CDR2 SMNVEV (reference sequence). CDR3: CASTTRDNEQFF. The CDR3 DNA reads TGTGCCAGCACCACCAGGGACAATGAGCAGTTCTTC.

Within the sample, this clone is medium-sized (0.01 to 0.1%). The chain couples TRBV7-9 to TRBJ2-7; 7 bases map to TRBD2. The V and J ends lost 1 base and 5 bases, in that order; junction bases with no gene match: 11. Per the germline V gene, CDR1 is SEHNR and CDR2 is FQNEAQ (reference sequence). The CDR3 spans 16 residues. CDR3 coding DNA: TGTGCCAGCAGCTTAGGTGTAGGCCAGGGAGGGAACGAGCAGTACTTC. Amino acids: CASSLGVGQGGNEQYF.

This chain joins TRBV19 and TRBJ1-5; 7 nucleotides align to TRBD1. Germline V gives CDR1 LNHDA, CDR2 SQIVND (reference sequence). V shed 3 bases and J 3 bases; nucleotides not matched to a gene: 8. There are 16 residues in the CDR3. CDR3 coding DNA: TGTGCCAGTAGTATCGCGGACAGGATGGCCAATCAGCCCCAGCATTTT. Its protein product is CASSIADRMANQPQHF.

The J gene is TRBJ1-2, the V gene TRBV12-5; 7 bases match TRBD1. V lost 6 bases, J lost 6 bases, and 7 bases stayed unmatched. This CDR3 region has 13 residues. The germline V gene has CDR1 LGHNT and CDR2 FRNRAP. The CDR3 region has the DNA TGTGCTAGTGGCCTAGGGACAGCCAATGGCTACACCTTC. This gives the protein CASGLGTANGYTF.

The rearrangement joins TRBV15 to TRBJ2-7; TRBD2 matches 10 bases. CDR3 length: 15 amino acids. Trimming at V came to 4 bases and at J to 2 bases, leaving 5 bases not matched to a gene. Looked up from germline, CDR1 is LNHNV and CDR2 is YYDKDF (reference sequence). CDR3 residues: CATSTGLAETYEQYF. The CDR3 nucleotides are TGTGCCACCAGCACAGGACTAGCGGAGACCTACGAGCAGTACTTC.

This clone was detected once. The rearrangement joins TRBV6-5 to TRBJ1-3; D remains unclear. V lost 7 bases, J lost 1 base, and 8 bases lay in between. CDR1 and CDR2 (germline): MNHEY, SVGAGI. CDR3 length equals 13 residues. CDR3 residues: CASTRGSGNTIYF. The CDR3 nucleotides read TGTGCCAGCACCCGGGGATCTGGAAACACCATATATTTT.

This chain connects TRBV4-2 to TRBJ2-3, with 7 bases that match TRBD2. Germline V gene data show CDR1 as LGHNA and CDR2 as YNFKEQ. J was trimmed by 3 bases and V by 0 bases; bases with no gene match: 0. The CDR3 covers 14 residues. The CDR3 bases are TGTGCCAGCAGCCAAGAGCGGGGGACAGATACGCAGTATTTT. This gives the protein CASSQERGTDTQYF.

This chain uses TRBV5-1 with TRBJ2-5, with D hard to call. Germline V gives CDR1 SGHRS, CDR2 YFSETQ. V was trimmed by 3 bases and J by 7 bases, leaving 19 bases between them. The CDR3 sequence is 15 residues long. The CDR3 loop reads CASSSRQVPLGTQYF. DNA of the CDR3: TGCGCCAGCAGCTCCCGGCAGGTTCCGTTAGGGACCCAGTACTTC.

The chain links TRBV30 to TRBJ2-7, with TRBD2 as a possible D gene (5 bases). Trimming stripped 2 bases from V and 2 bases from J, with 19 bases between. The CDR3 contains 16 residues. Germline loops: CDR1 GTSNPN, CDR2 SVGIG (reference sequence). CDR3 in amino acids: CAWSTKDFARTYEQYF. As DNA, the CDR3 is TGTGCCTGGAGTACCAAGGACTTTGCGCGGACCTACGAGCAGTACTTC.

This clone was found once. V usage is TRBV6-5 and J usage is TRBJ2-7; tentatively, D is TRBD1 (7 bases). Trimming took off 2 bases at V and 4 bases at J, with 12 bases between the two ends. The CDR3 spans 14 residues. The germline V gene encodes CDR1 MNHEY and CDR2 SVGAGI. The CDR3 DNA is TGTGCCAGCAGTTACGGAGGGGGCTGGTACGAGCAGTACTTC. Protein sequence: CASSYGGGWYEQYF.

The V call is TRBV12-5, the J call TRBJ1-2, with no clear D. This CDR3 comprises 12 residues. V lost 2 bases to trimming and J lost 8 bases, with 9 bases between them. Germline V gene lookup returns CDR1 LGHNT and CDR2 FRNRAP. The chain's CDR3 is CASGLPLYGYTF. Written as DNA, the CDR3 is TGTGCTAGTGGTTTGCCCCTCTACGGCTACACCTTC.

The rearrangement joins TRBV25-1 to TRBJ2-1, with TRBD2 matching 9 bases. V gave up 5 bases and J gave up 7 bases; unmatched junction bases: 9. The CDR3 covers 15 residues. Germline V gene lookup returns CDR1 MGHDK and CDR2 SYGVNS. CDR3 protein: CASSISGSTFNEQFF. CDR3 coding DNA: TGTGCCAGCAGTATTAGCGGGAGTACTTTTAATGAGCAGTTCTTC.

This chain joins TRBV4-1 and TRBJ1-5; D perhaps matches TRBD1 (5 bases). The V and J ends lost 5 bases and 9 bases respectively, with 14 bases between them. The CDR3 is made up of 13 amino acids. CDR1 MGHRA and CDR2 YSYEKL come from the germline V gene. CDR3 sequence (DNA): TGCGCCAGCAGCGTCTTGGTTGGGGCGCCCCAGCATTTT. It yields the protein CASSVLVGAPQHF.

J is TRBJ2-7 and V is TRBV27; tentatively, D is TRBD2 (6 bases). Germline lookup yields CDR1 MNHEY and CDR2 SMNVEV (reference sequence). This CDR3 spans 16 amino acids. The V end was cut by 5 bases, the J end by 4 bases, with 21 bases between. Written as DNA, the CDR3 is TGTGCCAGCAGTCAGACGGGACTGATGGGGCCTTACGAGCAGTACTTC. It is translated as CASSQTGLMGPYEQYF.

This clone was picked up one time. DNA for the CDR3: TGCGCCAGCAGCTTGGAGCGGGAGATTAGAGAGCAGTACTTC. It codes for CASSLEREIREQYF. The chain employs TRBV5-1 and TRBJ2-7; 8 bases align to TRBD2. The CDR3 runs to 14 residues. Germline V gives CDR1 SGHRS, CDR2 YFSETQ. J lost 7 bases, V lost 0 bases, and 6 bases had no gene match.

The rearrangement joins TRBV25-1 to TRBJ1-1; no firm D call. V was pared by 7 bases and J by 1 base, with 19 bases between. Germline CDR1 is MGHDK and CDR2 is SYGVNS. CDR3 length: 16 residues. The CDR3 DNA follows: TGTGCCAGCACTCCTACCTACAGCTTTGAGAACACTGAAGCTTTCTTT. Its protein is CASTPTYSFENTEAFF.

This clone appeared once. The chain combines TRBV6-5 with TRBJ2-1; TRBD2 aligns across 8 bases. CDR3 length: 13 amino acids. Looked up from germline, CDR1 is MNHEY and CDR2 is SVGAGI. Trimming took 6 bases from V and 7 from J; bases not matched to a gene: 5. The CDR3, as DNA: TGTGCCAGCAGCAGGACTAGCATGAATGAGCAGTTCTTC. It codes for CASSRTSMNEQFF.

The CDR3 nucleotides are TGTGCCTCCACGGACAGACTCAACACTGAAGCTTTCTTT. This gives the protein CASTDRLNTEAFF. The gene calls are TRBV30 and TRBJ1-1, with D perhaps TRBD1 (6 bases). The germline V gene has CDR1 GTSNPN and CDR2 SVGIG (reference sequence). The CDR3 is made up of 13 amino acids. With 7 bases removed from V and 2 bases from J, the gap between germline ends came to 14 bases.

The chain has TRBV10-3 and TRBJ1-1; D is unresolved. The V end lost 3 bases, the J end lost 9 bases, and 11 bases lay between the germline ends. CDR1 and CDR2 from the germline V gene are ENHRY and SYGVKD. The CDR3 length is 12 residues. This chain's CDR3 is CAISETEAKAFF. The CDR3 nucleotides are TGTGCCATCAGTGAAACCGAGGCCAAAGCTTTCTTT.

The chain uses TRBV18 and TRBJ1-2; TRBD1 is a possible D gene (6 bases). V was cut by 2 bases and J by 3 bases, with 7 bases left in between. Germline CDR1 and CDR2: KGHSH and LQKENI. CDR3 length equals 13 residues. The CDR3 DNA reads TGTGCCAGCTCACCATCAGGGGACTATGGCTACACCTTC. As protein: CASSPSGDYGYTF.

The chain joins TRBV19 to TRBJ2-7; 14 nucleotides agree with TRBD2. From germline, CDR1 is LNHDA and CDR2 SQIVND (reference sequence). After removal of 5 bases from V and 3 bases from J, the junction contained 6 bases not matched to a gene. There are 16 residues in the CDR3. CDR3 sequence (DNA): TGTGCCAGTAGTGCCGGACTAGCGGGAGGCGGCTACGAGCAGTACTTC. Encoded protein: CASSAGLAGGGYEQYF.